This T cell receptor (beta chain) originates from a study of OX40 agonist ivuxolimab in advanced cancers. Germline values: CDR1 MNHEY, CDR2 SMNVEV (reference sequence). This CDR3 spans 14 amino acids. Deletions cut 0 bases from V and 5 bases from J, with 9 bases between. The method was immunoSEQ multiplex PCR; TCRdb's version includes in-frame clones alone and lacks a portion of them. This repertoire shows around 100,000 clones, 95% to 96% found once; its top ten account for roughly 2%. The rearrangement joins TRBV27 to TRBJ2-3; a weak D match, TRBD1 (5 bases). The sample consisted of CD4+ or CD8+ T cells sorted from blood, taken in a trial of the OX40 agonist ivuxolimab. The receptor was isolated from an adult with an advanced solid tumor such as melanoma, head and neck, liver or kidney cancer. The CDR3 here is CASSLSSRVDTQYF. CDR3 DNA: TGTGCCAGCAGTTTATCGAGCAGGGTAGATACGCAGTATTTT.